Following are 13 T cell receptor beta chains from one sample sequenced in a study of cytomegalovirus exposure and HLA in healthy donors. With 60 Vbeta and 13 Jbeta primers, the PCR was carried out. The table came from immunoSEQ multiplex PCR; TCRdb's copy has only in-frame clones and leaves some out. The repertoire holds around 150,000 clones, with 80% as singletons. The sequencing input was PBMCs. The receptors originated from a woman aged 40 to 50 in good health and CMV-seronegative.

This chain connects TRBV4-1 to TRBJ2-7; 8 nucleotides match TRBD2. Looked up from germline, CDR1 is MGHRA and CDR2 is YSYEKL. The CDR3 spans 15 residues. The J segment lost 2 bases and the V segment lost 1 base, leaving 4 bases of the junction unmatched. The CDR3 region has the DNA TGCGCCAGCAGCCAAGGAACTAGCGGAACCTACGAGCAGTACTTC. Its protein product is CASSQGTSGTYEQYF.

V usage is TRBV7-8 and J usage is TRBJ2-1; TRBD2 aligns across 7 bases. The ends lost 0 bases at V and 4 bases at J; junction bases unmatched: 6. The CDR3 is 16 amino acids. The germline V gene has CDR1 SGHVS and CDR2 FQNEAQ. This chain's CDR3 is CASSLAPGGAYNEQFF. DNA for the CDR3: TGTGCCAGCAGCTTAGCCCCGGGGGGTGCTTACAATGAGCAGTTCTTC. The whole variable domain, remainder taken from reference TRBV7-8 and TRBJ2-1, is GAGVSQSPRYKVAKRGQDVALRCDPISGHVSLFWYQQALGQGPEFLTYFQNEAQLDKSGLPSDRFFAERPEGSVSTLKIQRTQQEDSAVYLCASSLAPGGAYNEQFFGPGTRLTVL.

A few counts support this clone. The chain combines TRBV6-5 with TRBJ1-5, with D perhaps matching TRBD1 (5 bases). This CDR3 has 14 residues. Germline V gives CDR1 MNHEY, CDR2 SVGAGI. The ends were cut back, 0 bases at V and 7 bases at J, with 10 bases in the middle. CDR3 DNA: TGTGCCAGCAGTTACTCGACAGCAGCCCAGCCCCAGCATTTT. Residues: CASSYSTAAQPQHF.

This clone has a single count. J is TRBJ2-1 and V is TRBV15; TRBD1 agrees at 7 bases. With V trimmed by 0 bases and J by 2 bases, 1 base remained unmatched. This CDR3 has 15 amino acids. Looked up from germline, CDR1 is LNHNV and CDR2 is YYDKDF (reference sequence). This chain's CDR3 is CATSRDGTAYNEQFF. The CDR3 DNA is TGTGCCACCAGCAGAGATGGGACAGCCTACAATGAGCAGTTCTTC.

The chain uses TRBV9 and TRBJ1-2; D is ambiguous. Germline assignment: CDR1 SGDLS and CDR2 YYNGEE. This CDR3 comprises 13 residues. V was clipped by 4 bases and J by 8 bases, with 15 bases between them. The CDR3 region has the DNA TGTGCCAGCAGCCCCGGGGAGGTAGGAGGCTACACCTTC. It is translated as CASSPGEVGGYTF. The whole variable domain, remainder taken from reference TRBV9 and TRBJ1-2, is DSGVTQTPKHLITATGQRVTLRCSPRSGDLSVYWYQQSLDQGLQFLIQYYNGEERAKGNILERFSAQQFPDLHSELNLSSLELGDSALYFCASSPGEVGGYTFGSGTRLTVV.

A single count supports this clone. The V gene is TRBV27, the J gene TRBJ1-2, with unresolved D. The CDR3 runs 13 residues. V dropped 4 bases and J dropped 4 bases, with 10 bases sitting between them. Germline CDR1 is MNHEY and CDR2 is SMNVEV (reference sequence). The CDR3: CASSSSETYGYTF. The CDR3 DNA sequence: TGTGCCAGCAGTTCTTCAGAAACCTATGGCTACACCTTC.

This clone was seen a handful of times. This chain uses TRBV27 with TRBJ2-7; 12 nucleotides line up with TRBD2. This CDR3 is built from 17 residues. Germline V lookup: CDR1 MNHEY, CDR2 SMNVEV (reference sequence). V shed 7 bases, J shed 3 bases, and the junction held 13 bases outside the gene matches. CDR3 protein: CASKTRTSGKGGYEQYF. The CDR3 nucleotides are TGTGCCAGCAAGACTAGGACTAGCGGGAAGGGGGGCTACGAGCAGTACTTC.

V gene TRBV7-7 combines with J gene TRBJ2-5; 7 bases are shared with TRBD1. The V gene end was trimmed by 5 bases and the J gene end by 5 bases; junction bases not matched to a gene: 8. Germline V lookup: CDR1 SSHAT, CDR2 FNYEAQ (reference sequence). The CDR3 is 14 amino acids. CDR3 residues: CASSKDRVEETQYF. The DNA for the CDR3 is TGTGCCAGCAGCAAAGACAGGGTAGAGGAGACCCAGTACTTC. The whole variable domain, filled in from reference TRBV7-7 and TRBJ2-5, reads GAGVSQSPRYKVTKRGQDVTLRCDPISSHATLYWYQQALGQGPEFLTYFNYEAQPDKSGLPSDRFSAERPEGSISTLTIQRTEQRDSAMYRCASSKDRVEETQYFGPGTRLLVL.

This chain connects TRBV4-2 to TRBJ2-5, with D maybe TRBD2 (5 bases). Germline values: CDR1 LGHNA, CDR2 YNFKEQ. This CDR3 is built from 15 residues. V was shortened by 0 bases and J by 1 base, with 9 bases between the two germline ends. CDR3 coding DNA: TGTGCCAGCAGCCAAGATTCGGGAAGCCAAGAGACCCAGTACTTC. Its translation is CASSQDSGSQETQYF.

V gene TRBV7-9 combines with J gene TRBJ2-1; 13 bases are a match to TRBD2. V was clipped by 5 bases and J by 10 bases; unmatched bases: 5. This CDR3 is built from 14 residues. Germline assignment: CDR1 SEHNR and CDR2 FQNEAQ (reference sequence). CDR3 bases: TGTGCCAGCAGCCGGACTAGCGGGAGTGAGGAGCAGTTCTTC. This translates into CASSRTSGSEEQFF.

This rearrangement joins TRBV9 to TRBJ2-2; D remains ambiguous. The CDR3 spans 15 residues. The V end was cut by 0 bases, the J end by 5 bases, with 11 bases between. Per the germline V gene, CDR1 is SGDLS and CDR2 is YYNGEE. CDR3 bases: TGTGCCAGCAGCGTAGTAGAAAGATTTACCGGGGAGCTGTTTTTT. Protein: CASSVVERFTGELFF.

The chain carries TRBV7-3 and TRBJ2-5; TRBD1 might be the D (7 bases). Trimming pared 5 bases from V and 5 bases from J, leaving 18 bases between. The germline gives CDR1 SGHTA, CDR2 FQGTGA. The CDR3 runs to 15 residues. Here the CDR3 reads CASSPEQGGRETQYF. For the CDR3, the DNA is TGTGCCAGCAGCCCGGAGCAGGGGGGTCGGGAGACCCAGTACTTC.

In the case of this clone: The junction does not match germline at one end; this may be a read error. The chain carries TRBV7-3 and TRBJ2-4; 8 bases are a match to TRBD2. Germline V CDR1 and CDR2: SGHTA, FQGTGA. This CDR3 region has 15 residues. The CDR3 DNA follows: TGTGCCAGCAGCCGGTCAGCGGGAGTGGGTAACAGTCAGTACTTC. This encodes CASSRSAGVGNSQYF.